This T cell receptor (beta chain) was captured by sequencing in a study of T cells in tuberculosis. A note on this clone: Its antigen is undetermined.

As for time point: new active TB diagnosis, blood taken before or within 7 days of starting treatment. This CDR3 comprises 18 residues. Per the germline V gene, CDR1 is MNHEY and CDR2 is SMNVEV (reference sequence). J gave up 4 bases and V 2 bases, and 10 bases lay outside the gene matches. Generated by immunoSEQ multiplex PCR, the TCRdb table keeps only in-frame clones and is missing some. The sample has around 23,000 clones, approximately 86% seen once. Study-level points and caveats: GMM-specific TCRs were nearer to active tuberculosis alpha repertoires, suggesting expansion.

The sample in question was PBMCs, obtained at tuberculosis diagnosis. This sequence was found in an adult with tuberculosis. The genes are TRBV27 and TRBJ2-5; 13 nucleotides agree with TRBD2. The CDR3 loop is CASSLKGLAGSMGETQYF. The CDR3 nucleotides are TGTGCCAGCAGTTTAAAGGGACTAGCGGGGAGTATGGGAGAGACCCAGTACTTC.